These T cell receptor beta chains were read from a single sample in a study of blood T cell repertoires in COVID-19. Sequencing used immunoSEQ multiplex PCR; TCRdb keeps in-frame clones, though not all of them. The data hold around 84,000 clones, with around 83% observed a single time. The sequenced material came from peripheral blood. These receptors were taken from a man of 80 years or more with active or convalescent COVID-19. The CDR3 runs from the conserved cysteine through the conserved F or W. The order of the fields is D gene, clone size, V gene, J gene, CDR3 protein, CDR3 DNA. A D gene is named only where the DNA matches it firmly. Rows give clone size only sometimes, using once, few, many, or a class for an expanded clone.

>-|-|TRBV6-5|TRBJ2-3
CASRQLAPANTQYF
TGTGCCAGCAGACAACTAGCCCCCGCAAATACGCAGTATTTT
>TRBD1|-|TRBV11-2|TRBJ1-6
CASSRTGDSPLHF
TGTGCCAGCAGCCGGACAGGGGATTCACCCCTCCACTTT
>TRBD1|-|TRBV19|TRBJ1-2
CASTPGGTNYGYTF
TGTGCCAGTACCCCAGGGGGAACCAACTATGGCTACACCTTC
>-|-|TRBV27|TRBJ1-5
CASRRLLGRNQPQHF
TGTGCCAGCAGGCGTCTACTAGGTCGCAATCAGCCCCAGCATTTT
>-|-|TRBV5-1|TRBJ2-7
CASSVGGQGSYEQYF
TGCGCCAGCAGCGTCGGGGGGCAAGGGAGCTACGAGCAGTACTTC
>TRBD1|-|TRBV29-1|TRBJ2-5
CSVRDRGVQETQYF
TGCAGCGTACGGGACAGGGGGGTCCAAGAGACCCAGTACTTC
>TRBD1|-|TRBV15|TRBJ1-1
CATSREDRTNTEAFF
TGTGCCACCAGCAGAGAGGACAGGACTAACACTGAAGCTTTCTTT
>TRBD1|-|TRBV19|TRBJ1-6
CASMGQLNSPLHF
TGTGCCAGTATGGGACAGCTAAATTCACCCCTCCACTTT
>-|once|TRBV30|TRBJ2-5
CAWRDIGQGRETQYF
TGTGCCTGGAGGGATATCGGCCAGGGGCGGGAGACCCAGTACTTC
>TRBD2|few|TRBV18|TRBJ2-7
CASSPILAGGAYEQYF
TGTGCCAGCTCACCAATTCTAGCGGGGGGGGCCTACGAGCAGTACTTC
>-|once|TRBV11-3|TRBJ2-1
CASSPGHLSYNEQFF
TGTGCCAGCAGCCCGGGACACCTCTCCTACAATGAGCAGTTCTTC
>TRBD1|-|TRBV24-1|TRBJ1-2
CATSDRDRDNGYTF
TGTGCCACCAGTGATCGGGACAGGGACAATGGCTACACCTTC